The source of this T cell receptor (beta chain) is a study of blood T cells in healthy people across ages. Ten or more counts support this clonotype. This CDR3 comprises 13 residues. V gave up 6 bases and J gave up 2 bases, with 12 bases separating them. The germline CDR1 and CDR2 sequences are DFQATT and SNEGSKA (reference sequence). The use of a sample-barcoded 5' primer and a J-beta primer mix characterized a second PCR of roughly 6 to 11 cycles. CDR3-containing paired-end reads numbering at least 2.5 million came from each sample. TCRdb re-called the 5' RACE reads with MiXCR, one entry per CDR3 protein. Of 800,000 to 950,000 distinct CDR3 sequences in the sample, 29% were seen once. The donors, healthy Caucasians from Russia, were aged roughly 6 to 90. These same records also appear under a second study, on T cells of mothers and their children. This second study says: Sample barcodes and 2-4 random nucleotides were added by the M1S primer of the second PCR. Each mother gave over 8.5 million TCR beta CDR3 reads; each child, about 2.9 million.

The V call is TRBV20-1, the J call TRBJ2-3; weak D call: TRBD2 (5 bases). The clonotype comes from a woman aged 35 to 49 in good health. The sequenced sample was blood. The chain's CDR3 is CSAPFGVTDTQYF. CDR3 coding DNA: TGCAGTGCACCATTCGGGGTCACAGATACGCAGTATTTT.